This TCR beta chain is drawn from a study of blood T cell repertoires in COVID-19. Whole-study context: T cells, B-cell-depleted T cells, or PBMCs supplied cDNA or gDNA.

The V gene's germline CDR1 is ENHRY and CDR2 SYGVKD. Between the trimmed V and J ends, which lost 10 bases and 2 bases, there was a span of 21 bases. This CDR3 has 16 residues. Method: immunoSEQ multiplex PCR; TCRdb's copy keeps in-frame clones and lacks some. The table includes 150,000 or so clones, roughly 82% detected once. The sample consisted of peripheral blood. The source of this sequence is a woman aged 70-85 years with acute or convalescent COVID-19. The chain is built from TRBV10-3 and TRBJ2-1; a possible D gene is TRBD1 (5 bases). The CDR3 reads CATETRQNSAYNEQFF. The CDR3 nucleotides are TGTGCCACCGAAACTCGACAGAACTCTGCCTACAATGAGCAGTTCTTC.